The 32 T cell receptor beta chains below come from one sample, sequenced in a study of shared clonotypes between healthy human individuals (dated by TCRdb to about 2020). CD8 naive samples were CD45RO-negative cells positively selected for CCR7, giving a CD45RA+CCR7+ population that excluded TemRA cells. Libraries were constructed by the immunoSEQ multiplex PCR assay. TCRdb mirrors the immuneACCESS table, restricted to in-frame sequences. Some clones are absent from its copies; in checked studies, under half trace to an unresolved V gene, and the reason for the others is unknown. Recorded for this sample are some 2,100,000 clones; about 93% of them occurred a single time. The ten largest clones take up roughly 1.8% of the sample. Sequences were obtained from naive CD8+ T cells from PBMCs. The cell subset or site label of this sample denotes: CD45RA+CCR7+. The receptors derive from a man younger than 35 in good health. Some clones in this sample may be carry-over from other donors' samples.

The chain combines TRBV7-9 with TRBJ1-5; no reliable D call. Trimming pared 5 bases from V and 4 bases from J, leaving 12 bases between. Germline values: CDR1 SEHNR, CDR2 FQNEAQ (reference sequence). This CDR3 is 14 amino acids long. CDR3 loop: CASSPEGANQPQHF. The CDR3 DNA sequence: TGTGCCAGCAGCCCGGAGGGCGCGAATCAGCCCCAGCATTTT. Full variable domain (remainder filled in from reference TRBV7-9 and TRBJ1-5): DTGVSQNPRHKITKRGQNVTFRCDPISEHNRLYWYRQTLGQGPEFLTYFQNEAQLEKSRLLSDRFSAERPKGSFSTLEIQRTEQGDSAMYLCASSPEGANQPQHFGDGTRLSIL.

The rearrangement uses TRBV4-2 and TRBJ1-1, with D perhaps TRBD1 (6 bases). Germline-derived CDR1 and CDR2 are LGHNA and YNFKEQ. The CDR3 is made up of 15 amino acids. V was pared by 3 bases and J by 5 bases, with 16 bases between. In DNA form, the CDR3 reads TGTGCCAGCAGCCACTCAACAGGGAGTAGGACTGAAGCTTTCTTT. Its protein is CASSHSTGSRTEAFF.

This chain uses TRBV27 with TRBJ2-3; possibly TRBD1 or TRBD2 for D (5 bases each). Deletions cut 6 bases from V and 1 base from J, with 17 bases between. Germline lookup yields CDR1 MNHEY and CDR2 SMNVEV (reference sequence). The length of the CDR3 is 16 residues. CDR3 region: CASSYLSGGGTDTQYF. CDR3 DNA: TGTGCCAGCAGCTACCTTAGTGGGGGAGGCACAGATACGCAGTATTTT.

The chain is built from TRBV7-2 and TRBJ2-3; 7 positions match TRBD2. J gave up 5 bases and V 5 bases, and 10 bases lay outside the gene matches. Germline V gives CDR1 SGHTA, CDR2 FQGNSA. The CDR3 extends over 15 amino acids. The CDR3 is CASSTSWGGRDTQYF. CDR3 nucleotide sequence: TGTGCCAGCAGCACAAGTTGGGGCGGGAGAGATACGCAGTATTTT. The full variable domain, completed using reference TRBV7-2 and TRBJ2-3, is GAGVSQSPSNKVTEKGKDVELRCDPISGHTALYWYRQSLGQGLEFLIYFQGNSAPDKSGLPSDRFSAERTGGSVSTLTIQRTQQEDSAVYLCASSTSWGGRDTQYFGPGTRLTVL.

Comment on this clone: The same CDR3 also results from other DNA sequences found in this sample. This chain joins TRBV19 and TRBJ1-1; D call uncertain. Looked up from germline, CDR1 is LNHDA and CDR2 is SQIVND (reference sequence). The CDR3 covers 14 residues. V was trimmed by 2 bases and J by 0 bases, leaving 7 bases between them. In DNA form, the CDR3 reads TGTGCCAGTAGTATACCCGGACTGAACACTGAAGCTTTCTTT. As protein: CASSIPGLNTEAFF.

This chain connects TRBV25-1 to TRBJ2-1, with 13 bases aligning to TRBD2. The length of the CDR3 is 16 residues. The trim removed 3 bases at V and 8 bases at J, leaving 7 bases unmatched. CDR1 and CDR2 (germline): MGHDK, SYGVNS. The CDR3 loop is CASSDPGTSGTDEQFF. DNA for the CDR3: TGTGCCAGCAGTGACCCGGGGACTAGCGGGACAGATGAGCAGTTCTTC.

The chain joins TRBV6-4 to TRBJ2-1; 9 bases map to TRBD2. The CDR3 extends over 13 amino acids. CDR1 is MRHNA, CDR2 SNTAGT, per germline. V shed 2 bases, J shed 15 bases, and the junction held 8 bases outside the gene matches. In DNA form, the CDR3 reads TGTGCCAGCAGTGACGTGGCGGGAGGGCCCGGGTTCTTC. Its translation: CASSDVAGGPGFF.

The CDR3 reads CASSDRGALGETQYF. In DNA, the CDR3 is TGTGCCAGCAGCGACCGAGGGGCACTTGGAGAGACCCAGTACTTC. This chain joins TRBV9 and TRBJ2-5; D assignment may be TRBD1 or TRBD2 (5 bases each). CDR3 length: 15 amino acids. The V and J ends lost 3 bases and 4 bases respectively, with 16 bases between them. Germline CDR1 reads SGDLS; CDR2 reads YYNGEE. The full variable domain, in which reference TRBV9 and TRBJ2-5 provide the parts outside the CDR3, is DSGVTQTPKHLITATGQRVTLRCSPRSGDLSVYWYQQSLDQGLQFLIQYYNGEERAKGNILERFSAQQFPDLHSELNLSSLELGDSALYFCASSDRGALGETQYFGPGTRLLVL.

The chain recombines TRBV7-6 with TRBJ2-2, with D maybe TRBD1 (6 bases). Looked up from germline, CDR1 is SGHVS and CDR2 is FNYEAQ. V was cut by 4 bases and J by 2 bases, with 20 bases left in between. The CDR3 has 18 amino acids. CDR3 nucleotides: TGTGCCAGCAGCTCAAATAGGGGTCGACAGGTCAACACCGGGGAGCTGTTTTTT. Amino acid sequence: CASSSNRGRQVNTGELFF.

This chain connects TRBV28 to TRBJ2-2, with 7 bases lining up with TRBD1. CDR3 length: 16 amino acids. CDR1 is MDHEN and CDR2 is SYDVKM in the germline V gene. The V gene end was trimmed by 6 bases and the J gene end by 2 bases; junction bases not matched to a gene: 9. The CDR3: CASSSTGETNTGELFF. Written as DNA, the CDR3 is TGTGCCAGCAGCAGTACAGGGGAAACAAACACCGGGGAGCTGTTTTTT.

The rearrangement links TRBV4-3 to TRBJ1-4; TRBD1 matches 8 bases. Germline trimming cut 4 bases from V and 5 bases from J; bases unmatched to any gene: 3. The germline V gene encodes CDR1 LGHNA and CDR2 YSLEER. This CDR3 region has 14 residues. The CDR3, as DNA: TGCGCCAGCAGCCCTAGGGACAGGAATGAAAAACTGTTTTTT. This translates into CASSPRDRNEKLFF.

The chain joins TRBV7-9 to TRBJ1-5; TRBD1 matches 10 bases. This CDR3 contains 14 residues. V lost 6 bases to trimming and J lost 6 bases; unmatched junction nucleotides: 5. Germline V gives CDR1 SEHNR, CDR2 FQNEAQ (reference sequence). The CDR3 coding sequence is TGTGCCAGCAGTCGGACAGGGGGAGGTCAGCCCCAGCATTTT. Translating gives CASSRTGGGQPQHF.

The rearrangement uses TRBV11-2 and TRBJ2-3; 7 bases are shared with TRBD2. Germline values: CDR1 SGHAT, CDR2 FQNNGV. The CDR3 covers 17 residues. The junction had 11 bases not matched to a gene; V was cut back by 3 bases and J by 2 bases. In nucleotides, the CDR3 is TGTGCCAGCAGCTTTAGACTAGCCCCAAACCCCACAGATACGCAGTATTTT. This encodes CASSFRLAPNPTDTQYF.

The chain uses TRBV11-3 and TRBJ2-6, with a tentative D call TRBD1 (5 bases). The germline gives CDR1 SGHNT, CDR2 YENEEA. This CDR3 has 15 amino acids. Trimming cost V 4 bases and J 0 bases, with 7 bases left between them. CDR3 protein: CASSSTDSGANVLTF. As DNA, the CDR3 is TGTGCCAGCAGCTCGACAGACTCTGGGGCCAACGTCCTGACTTTC.

The CDR3 sequence is CASAVGQGANEQYF. DNA for the CDR3: TGTGCCAGCGCAGTGGGACAGGGGGCCAACGAGCAGTACTTC. The rearrangement uses TRBV7-9 and TRBJ2-7; the match to TRBD1 covers 12 bases. Per germline, CDR1 SEHNR and CDR2 FQNEAQ (reference sequence). This CDR3 comprises 14 residues. V lost 8 bases to trimming and J lost 5 bases; unmatched junction nucleotides: 7.

This rearrangement joins TRBV7-9 to TRBJ2-1; 8 nucleotides agree with TRBD1. Germline trimming cut 3 bases from V and 3 bases from J; bases unmatched to any gene: 1. The CDR3 consists of 14 residues. The germline gives CDR1 SEHNR, CDR2 FQNEAQ (reference sequence). Here the CDR3 DNA reads TGTGCCAGCAGCTTGACAGGGGACTACAATGAGCAGTTCTTC. This translates into CASSLTGDYNEQFF.

This chain links TRBV5-1 with TRBJ2-3; the match to TRBD1 covers 9 bases. V dropped 4 bases and J dropped 1; count of bases not matched to a gene: 16. In germline, CDR1 is SGHRS, CDR2 YFSETQ. The CDR3 is 19 residues long. CDR3 amino acids: CASSPHPSTGGFRTDTQYF. The CDR3 coding sequence is TGCGCCAGCAGCCCACATCCTTCGACAGGGGGTTTTCGCACAGATACGCAGTATTTT.

V and J are TRBV27 and TRBJ2-6; 7 bases line up with TRBD1. The CDR3 covers 16 residues. The germline V gene encodes CDR1 MNHEY and CDR2 SMNVEV (reference sequence). V gave up 5 bases and J gave up 0 bases; unmatched junction bases: 4. The CDR3 protein is CASSDRASSGANVLTF. In nucleotides, the CDR3 is TGTGCCAGCAGTGACAGGGCCAGCTCTGGGGCCAACGTCCTGACTTTC.

The chain employs TRBV5-8 and TRBJ2-1; D might be TRBD1 (5 bases). Germline assignment: CDR1 SGHTS and CDR2 YDEGEE. Trimming removed 3 bases at V and 5 bases at J, with 18 bases between. The CDR3 length is 16 residues. This CDR3 reads CASSWGLHWGDNEQFF. CDR3 sequence (DNA): TGTGCCAGCAGCTGGGGCCTCCATTGGGGCGACAATGAGCAGTTCTTC.

This chain connects TRBV6-5 to TRBJ2-1, with a tentative D call TRBD2 (5 bases). There are 14 residues in the CDR3. V was pared by 6 bases and J by 2 bases, with 11 bases between. Germline values: CDR1 MNHEY, CDR2 SVGAGI. The CDR3 region is CASSRVEAYNEQFF. The CDR3 region has the DNA TGTGCCAGCAGCCGGGTGGAGGCCTACAATGAGCAGTTCTTC.

The chain carries TRBV6-1 and TRBJ2-7; 7 bases align to TRBD1. The germline V gene encodes CDR1 MNHNS and CDR2 SASEGT. This CDR3 has 14 amino acids. V gave up 2 bases and J gave up 2 bases; unmatched junction bases: 3. In DNA form, the CDR3 reads TGTGCCAGCAGTGAAAGGGGGCCCCCCTACGAGCAGTACTTC. Amino acid sequence: CASSERGPPYEQYF.

This clone was detected only once. The chain employs TRBV27 and TRBJ1-5, with 7 positions matching TRBD1. Trimming at V came to 6 bases and at J to 7 bases, leaving 9 bases not matched to a gene. Germline values: CDR1 MNHEY, CDR2 SMNVEV (reference sequence). The CDR3 totals 14 residues. CDR3 in amino acids: CASSERGGGQPQHF. Written as DNA, the CDR3 is TGTGCCAGCAGCGAAAGAGGGGGCGGGCAGCCCCAGCATTTT.

A note on this clone: The same CDR3 also results from other DNA sequences found in this sample. The J gene is TRBJ2-1, the V gene TRBV27, with 7 bases matching TRBD2. CDR1 and CDR2 from the germline V gene are MNHEY and SMNVEV (reference sequence). The junction had 2 bases not matched to a gene; V was cut back by 0 bases and J by 0 bases. This CDR3 has 16 amino acids. The CDR3: CASSLSGGSSYNEQFF. CDR3 DNA sequence: TGTGCCAGCAGTTTATCCGGGGGGAGCTCCTACAATGAGCAGTTCTTC.

J is TRBJ1-4 and V is TRBV6-6; no reliable D call. V dropped 7 bases and J dropped 3 bases, with 18 bases sitting between them. CDR1 and CDR2 (germline): MNHNY, SVGAGI (reference sequence). The CDR3 consists of 16 residues. The DNA for the CDR3 is TGTGCCAGCACCGTCACTCCGGTTTTGGCTAATGAAAAACTGTTTTTT. The encoded protein is CASTVTPVLANEKLFF.

The gene calls are TRBV6-6 and TRBJ1-1, with 8 bases lining up with TRBD1. Germline CDR1 MNHNY, CDR2 SVGAGI (reference sequence). J lost 6 bases, V lost 5 bases, and 8 bases had no gene match. The CDR3 is 14 residues long. The CDR3 reads CASSPDRVAPEAFF. CDR3 sequence (DNA): TGTGCCAGCAGTCCGGACAGGGTGGCGCCTGAAGCTTTCTTT.

The V and J genes are TRBV4-2 and TRBJ1-2, with 8 bases identical to TRBD1. With V trimmed by 4 bases and J by 5 bases, 6 bases remained unmatched. This CDR3 has 14 amino acids. The germline CDR1 and CDR2 sequences are LGHNA and YNFKEQ. CDR3 bases: TGTGCCAGCAGCCCCCCAGGGGGCGAGTATGGCTACACCTTC. Its translation: CASSPPGGEYGYTF.

This sequence joins TRBV6-5 and TRBJ2-7; 9 bases align to TRBD1. The J segment lost 4 bases and the V segment lost 7 bases, leaving 8 bases of the junction unmatched. CDR3 length: 14 residues. Per the germline V gene, CDR1 is MNHEY and CDR2 is SVGAGI. The CDR3 sequence is CASNHGQGWYEQYF. CDR3 in DNA: TGTGCCAGCAACCATGGACAGGGGTGGTACGAGCAGTACTTC.

V and J are TRBV13 and TRBJ2-7, with D unclear. Trimming removed 0 bases at V and 1 base at J, with 10 bases between. CDR1 PRHDT and CDR2 FYEKMQ come from the germline V gene (reference sequence). This CDR3 spans 15 amino acids. The CDR3 reads CASSLGLTGSYEQYF. CDR3 DNA: TGTGCCAGCAGCTTAGGGTTGACTGGGTCCTACGAGCAGTACTTC.

The chain is built from TRBV4-2 and TRBJ2-7; D call uncertain. The CDR3 is 13 residues long. Germline V gene data show CDR1 as LGHNA and CDR2 as YNFKEQ. The V end lost 2 bases, the J end lost 0 bases, and 5 bases lay between the germline ends. For the CDR3, the DNA is TGTGCCAGCAGCCAAAGGGTCTCCTACGAGCAGTACTTC. This encodes CASSQRVSYEQYF.

This clone occurred a few times. The DNA is left out, because the CDR3 cannot be placed on it with certainty; the CDR3 is given as TCRdb lists it. This chain uses TRBV19 with TRBJ2-4. The V gene's germline CDR1 is LNHDA and CDR2 SQIVND (reference sequence). 15 amino acids form the CDR3, both terminal residues included. The CDR3: CASSISVLAKNIQYF.

The chain carries TRBV10-3 and TRBJ1-2; D is possibly TRBD1 (5 bases). Per germline, CDR1 ENHRY and CDR2 SYGVKD. The CDR3 contains 17 residues. V gave up 8 bases and J gave up 1 base, with 23 bases separating them. The CDR3 region has the DNA TGTGCCATCTACACGGAGCCTTCTTTGGGGGTTAACTATGGCTACACCTTC. Its protein product is CAIYTEPSLGVNYGYTF.

The genes are TRBV7-6 and TRBJ2-7, with 7 positions matching TRBD1. The junction had 9 bases not matched to a gene; V was cut back by 4 bases and J by 3 bases. CDR1 and CDR2 from the germline V gene are SGHVS and FNYEAQ. CDR3 length: 15 residues. The chain's CDR3 is CASSSTKDRNYEQYF. The CDR3 region has the DNA TGTGCCAGCAGCTCGACGAAGGACAGGAACTACGAGCAGTACTTC.